The rows below give T cell receptor beta chains drawn from one sample of a study of T-cell reconstitution after alpha-beta-depleted transplantation in children. TCRdb reprocessed the PCR reads via MiXCR and lists one record per CDR3 protein. The sample lists approximately 1,000,000 distinct CDR3 sequences; 25% to 30% were seen once. The material sequenced was PBMCs, mostly from graft donor cells, taken 360 days after TCRalphabeta/CD19-depleted stem cell transplant. These receptors came from a boy younger than two who had a stem cell transplant for SCID, so the T cells may come from the graft donor. Each CDR3 is given with its conserved first and last residue. A D gene is named only where the DNA matches it firmly. Not all rows give a size; the values are once, few, many and, for expanded clones, a class.

J,V,D,size,CDR3,DNA
TRBJ1-2,TRBV6-6,-,few,CASSPQVSYGYTF,TGTGCCAGCAGTCCACAGGTGTCCTATGGCTACACCTTC
TRBJ2-7,TRBV5-1,-,-,CASSLEGSHVDEQYF,TGCGCCAGCAGCTTGGAAGGGTCCCATGTCGACGAGCAGTACTTC
TRBJ1-3,TRBV4-3,-,-,CASSHMEGLGNTIYF,TGCGCCAGCAGCCATATGGAAGGGCTCGGAAACACCATATATTTT
TRBJ2-3,TRBV12-3/TRBV12-4,-,-,CASSPPGLMSTDTQYF,TGTGCCAGCAGTCCGCCGGGACTTATGAGCACAGATACGCAGTATTTT
TRBJ2-2,TRBV12-3/TRBV12-4,-,few,CASSQARKNTGELFF,TGTGCCAGCAGCCAGGCCAGGAAGAACACCGGGGAGCTGTTTTTT
TRBJ2-1,TRBV12-3/TRBV12-4,-,few,CASSFNSAGNEQFF,TGTGCCAGCAGTTTTAACAGCGCCGGGAATGAGCAGTTCTTC
TRBJ1-1,TRBV4-3,-,-,CASSQDPRWGTEAFF,TGCGCCAGCAGCCAAGATCCCCGGTGGGGGACTGAAGCTTTCTTT
TRBJ2-5,TRBV12-3/TRBV12-4,-,few,CASSSGPLHRDLYF,TGTGCCAGCAGTTCGGGGCCATTACATAGAGATTTGTACTTC
TRBJ2-7,TRBV7-9,-,few,CASSHRRGTYEQYF,TGTGCCAGCAGCCACCGACGAGGGACCTACGAGCAGTACTTC
TRBJ1-2,TRBV20-1,-,-,CSAGGRQPTRYYGYTF,TGCAGTGCCGGCGGGCGACAGCCTACACGATACTATGGCTACACCTTC
TRBJ1-4,TRBV4-3,-,-,CASSQDGDGLTNEKLFF,TGCGCCAGCAGCCAAGATGGGGACGGACTCACTAATGAAAAACTGTTTTTT
TRBJ1-5,TRBV7-9,-,-,CASSLGTSGAGNPPQHF,TGTGCCAGCAGCTTAGGGACTTCGGGGGCGGGCAATCCGCCCCAGCATTTT
TRBJ2-7,TRBV7-9,TRBD1,-,CASSLVGTGAHEQYF,TGTGCCAGCAGCTTAGTGGGGACAGGGGCCCACGAGCAGTACTTC
TRBJ2-5,TRBV5-1,TRBD1,-,CASSSYMPGQETQYF,TGCGCCAGCAGCTCATACATGCCGGGACAGGAGACCCAGTACTTC
TRBJ1-6,TRBV7-2,-,few,CASSLGGQTNNSPLHF,TGTGCCAGCAGCTTAGGAGGACAGACCAATAATTCACCCCTCCACTTT
TRBJ2-7,TRBV20-1,-,-,CSARAQVGGALPYEQYF,TGCAGTGCTAGAGCGCAGGTGGGCGGAGCCCTACCCTACGAGCAGTACTTC
TRBJ2-7,TRBV29-1,-,many,CSVPGQGGYEQYF,TGCAGCGTTCCCGGCCAGGGAGGATACGAGCAGTACTTC
TRBJ1-3,TRBV11-2,-,few,CASSSGRRAGNTIYF,TGTGCCAGCTCATCGGGGCGCCGAGCCGGGAACACCATATATTTT
TRBJ2-5,TRBV25-1,-,few,CASSDLGQLRETQYF,TGTGCCAGCAGTGATCTAGGACAATTACGGGAGACCCAGTACTTC
TRBJ2-1,TRBV27,TRBD1,-,CASSRDRDRGHEQFF,TGTGCCAGCAGCCGCGACAGGGACCGAGGGCATGAGCAGTTCTTC
TRBJ1-2,TRBV4-2,-,-,CASSQIDRRARYTF,TGTGCCAGCAGCCAGATTGACAGGCGGGCCCGCTACACCTTC
TRBJ2-2,TRBV29-1,-,few,CSASWTVTGELFF,TGCAGCGCCAGCTGGACAGTGACCGGGGAGCTGTTTTTT
TRBJ2-1,TRBV5-5,TRBD1,-,CASSLFKGAISNEQFF,TGTGCCAGCAGCTTATTTAAGGGGGCGATTTCAAATGAGCAGTTCTTC
TRBJ2-7,TRBV7-8,-,-,CASSLEPASEQYF,TGTGCCAGCAGCTTAGAGCCAGCCAGCGAGCAGTACTTC
TRBJ2-7,TRBV6-5,TRBD1,many,CASSYSHRGVNEQYF,TGTGCCAGCAGTTACTCCCACAGGGGGGTCAACGAGCAGTACTTC
TRBJ2-1,TRBV5-1,-,-,CASSWAPAGVSYNEQFF,TGCGCCAGCAGCTGGGCGCCGGCGGGCGTATCCTACAATGAGCAGTTCTTC
TRBJ1-5,TRBV6-1,-,-,CASSGGMGNQPQHF,TGTGCCAGCAGTGGAGGGATGGGCAATCAGCCCCAGCATTTT
TRBJ1-1,TRBV7-8,TRBD1,few,CASSLVTGGTNTEAFF,TGTGCCAGCAGCTTAGTGACAGGGGGGACGAACACTGAAGCTTTCTTT